Listed below are T cell receptor beta chains from one sample, sequenced in a study of cytomegalovirus exposure and HLA in healthy donors. Sequenced by immunoSEQ multiplex PCR; TCRdb stores in-frame clones only, minus some. The sample shows some 170,000 clones, around 81% of them seen only once. The material sequenced was PBMCs. The receptor set was obtained from a woman between 18 and 30 years old in good health and CMV-seropositive. CDR3s include the opening cysteine and the closing phenylalanine or tryptophan. Each record gives: J gene, D gene, V gene, clone size, CDR3 protein, CDR3 DNA. A D gene is named only where the DNA matches it firmly. Size values are once, few and many counts, or a class for expanded clones, and some rows have none.

TRBJ1-5,.,TRBV19,.,CASSIDWSQPQHF,TGTGCCAGTAGTATAGACTGGAGTCAGCCCCAGCATTTT
TRBJ1-6,.,TRBV7-9,.,CSSSLVRGDSPLHF,TGTTCCAGCAGCTTAGTTCGGGGGGACTCACCCCTCCACTTT
TRBJ2-3,TRBD1,TRBV18,.,CASSGPGQGARTDTQYF,TGTGCCAGCTCAGGCCCGGGACAGGGGGCAAGAACAGATACGCAGTATTTT
TRBJ2-3,TRBD2,TRBV4-2,.,CASSQAGEGDTQYF,TGTGCCAGCAGCCAAGCGGGGGAGGGAGATACGCAGTATTTT
TRBJ2-5,TRBD1,TRBV30,.,CAWSGWGTGGSETQYF,TGTGCCTGGAGTGGGTGGGGGACAGGGGGCTCGGAGACCCAGTACTTC
TRBJ1-1,TRBD1,TRBV19,.,CASSTDRVTEAFF,TGTGCCAGTAGTACGGACAGGGTTACTGAAGCTTTCTTT
TRBJ2-5,TRBD1,TRBV28,.,CASSSPRDSSWETQYF,TGTGCCAGCAGTTCGCCCCGGGACAGTAGTTGGGAGACCCAGTACTTC
TRBJ2-7,TRBD1,TRBV5-4,.,CASSRTGGDYEQYF,TGTGCCAGCAGCCGGACAGGGGGCGATTACGAGCAGTACTTC
TRBJ1-3,.,TRBV6-6,once,CASRPDPGGGWGTIYF,TGTGCCAGCAGGCCCGACCCTGGGGGGGGTTGGGGCACCATATATTTT
TRBJ1-1,.,TRBV10-3,.,CAINIGPNTEAFF,TGTGCCATCAATATTGGCCCGAACACTGAAGCTTTCTTT
TRBJ2-7,.,TRBV21-1,.,CASSKDCASGGTSYEQYF,TGTGCCAGCAGCAAAGATTGTGCTAGCGGGGGCACCTCCTACGAGCAGTACTTC
TRBJ2-6,.,TRBV19,.,CASSRDRSGANVLTF,TGTGCCAGTAGTCGAGACAGGAGCGGGGCCAACGTCCTGACTTTC
TRBJ2-5,TRBD1,TRBV2,.,CASRELPTTGVKTQYF,TGTGCCAGCAGGGAATTACCCACGACAGGGGTGAAGACCCAGTACTTC
TRBJ1-5,.,TRBV19,once,CASSLQPDQPQHF,TGTGCCAGTAGTTTACAGCCGGATCAGCCCCAGCATTTT
TRBJ1-4,.,TRBV2,.,CASSGGLSPNEKLFF,TGTGCCAGCAGTGGGGGGCTCTCACCTAATGAAAAACTGTTTTTT
TRBJ1-3,TRBD1,TRBV6-5,.,CASSYSTGSGNTIYF,TGTGCCAGCAGTTACTCGACAGGGAGTGGAAACACCATATATTTT
TRBJ2-1,.,TRBV30,few,CAWKRAFNEQFF,TGTGCCTGGAAGAGGGCGTTCAATGAGCAGTTCTTC
TRBJ1-1,TRBD1,TRBV7-9,.,CASSPRQGGTEAFF,TGTGCCAGCAGCCCTAGACAGGGTGGGACTGAAGCTTTCTTT
TRBJ2-2,.,TRBV5-1,.,CASSKLGLREDGTGELFF,TGCGCCAGCAGCAAACTGGGCCTTCGTGAAGACGGCACCGGGGAGCTGTTTTTT
TRBJ1-6,.,TRBV6-5,once,CASSYMSGVGSPLHF,TGTGCCAGCAGTTACATGTCCGGGGTTGGGTCACCCCTCCACTTT
TRBJ2-1,.,TRBV7-9,.,CASSLGLYNEQFF,TGTGCCAGCAGCTTGGGACTCTACAATGAGCAGTTCTTC
TRBJ1-1,.,TRBV11-2,.,CASIMNTEAFF,TGTGCCAGCATAATGAACACTGAAGCTTTCTTT
TRBJ1-2,TRBD1,TRBV18,once,CASSPDTGTGEF,TGTGCCAGCTCACCAGATACCGGGACAGGGGAATTC
TRBJ1-2,TRBD1,TRBV5-6,.,CASSLGRLDRWGYGYTF,TGTGCCAGCAGCTTGGGGCGTTTGGACAGGTGGGGATATGGCTACACCTTC
TRBJ2-1,.,TRBV4-1,.,CASSQGRQPDMKEQFF,TGCGCCAGCAGCCAAGGGCGGCAGCCCGATATGAAGGAGCAGTTCTTC
TRBJ2-7,.,TRBV6-6,.,CASSDSYYSYEQYF,TGTGCCAGCTCCGACAGTTATTATTCCTACGAGCAGTACTTC
TRBJ1-6,TRBD1,TRBV7-2,.,CASRETGQGVSPLHF,TGTGCCAGCAGGGAGACGGGACAGGGGGTTTCACCCCTCCACTTT
TRBJ2-2,.,TRBV19,.,CASSIGQSGAGELFF,TGTGCCAGTAGTATAGGACAGTCAGGCGCCGGGGAGCTGTTTTTT
TRBJ2-3,TRBD2,TRBV7-6,.,CASSLAPGLAGSTDTQYF,TGTGCCAGCAGCTTAGCCCCGGGACTAGCGGGAAGCACAGATACGCAGTATTTT
TRBJ2-4,.,TRBV18,few,CASSPGGRKNIQYF,TGTGCCAGCTCACCGGGGGGGCGCAAAAACATTCAGTACTTC